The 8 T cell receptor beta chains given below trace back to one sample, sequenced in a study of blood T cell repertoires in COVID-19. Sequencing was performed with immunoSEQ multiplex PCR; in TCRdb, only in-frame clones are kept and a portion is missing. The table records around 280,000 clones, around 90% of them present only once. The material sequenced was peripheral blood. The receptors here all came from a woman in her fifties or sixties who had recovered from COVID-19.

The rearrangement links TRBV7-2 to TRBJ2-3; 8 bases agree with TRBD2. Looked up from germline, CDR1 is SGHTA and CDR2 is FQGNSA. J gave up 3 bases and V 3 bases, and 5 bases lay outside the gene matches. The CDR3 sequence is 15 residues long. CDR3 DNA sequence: TGTGCCAGCAGCTTGGGGCTAGCGGGTACAGATACGCAGTATTTT. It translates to CASSLGLAGTDTQYF.

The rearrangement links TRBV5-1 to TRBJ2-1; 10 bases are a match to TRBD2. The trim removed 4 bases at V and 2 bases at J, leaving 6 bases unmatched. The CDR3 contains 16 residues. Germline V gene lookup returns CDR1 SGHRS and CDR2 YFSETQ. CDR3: CASSRSGGAAYNEQFF. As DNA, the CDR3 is TGCGCCAGCAGCAGGAGCGGGGGGGCCGCCTACAATGAGCAGTTCTTC.

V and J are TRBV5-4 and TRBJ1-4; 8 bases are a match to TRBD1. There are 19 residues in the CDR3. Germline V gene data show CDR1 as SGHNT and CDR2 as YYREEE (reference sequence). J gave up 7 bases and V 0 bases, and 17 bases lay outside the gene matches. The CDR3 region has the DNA TGTGCCAGCAGCTTGGGGGGCAGGGGGCTCGTGTCCTCGGGTGAAAAACTGTTTTTT. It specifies CASSLGGRGLVSSGEKLFF.

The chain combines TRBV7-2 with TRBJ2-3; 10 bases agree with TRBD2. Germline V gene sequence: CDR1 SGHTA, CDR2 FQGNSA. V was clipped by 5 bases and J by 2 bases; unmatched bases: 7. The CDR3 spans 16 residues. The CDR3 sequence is CASSPRTSGFTDTQYF. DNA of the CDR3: TGTGCCAGCAGCCCCCGGACTAGCGGTTTCACAGATACGCAGTATTTT. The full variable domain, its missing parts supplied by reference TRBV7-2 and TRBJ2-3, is GAGVSQSPSNKVTEKGKDVELRCDPISGHTALYWYRQSLGQGLEFLIYFQGNSAPDKSGLPSDRFSAERTGGSVSTLTIQRTQQEDSAVYLCASSPRTSGFTDTQYFGPGTRLTVL.

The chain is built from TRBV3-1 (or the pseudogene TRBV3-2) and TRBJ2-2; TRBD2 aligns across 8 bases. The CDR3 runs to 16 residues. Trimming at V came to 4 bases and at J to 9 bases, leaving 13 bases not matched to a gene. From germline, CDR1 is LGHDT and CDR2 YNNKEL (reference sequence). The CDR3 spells CASSRLRVAGSRELFF. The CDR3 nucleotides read TGTGCCAGCAGCCGCCTGCGGGTAGCGGGGTCCCGGGAGCTGTTTTTT.

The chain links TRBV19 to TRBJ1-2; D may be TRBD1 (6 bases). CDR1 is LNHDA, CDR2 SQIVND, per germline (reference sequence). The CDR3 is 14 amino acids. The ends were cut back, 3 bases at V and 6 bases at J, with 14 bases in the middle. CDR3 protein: CASSIVGRGHGYTF. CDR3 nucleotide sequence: TGTGCCAGTAGTATCGTTGGCAGGGGTCATGGCTACACCTTC.

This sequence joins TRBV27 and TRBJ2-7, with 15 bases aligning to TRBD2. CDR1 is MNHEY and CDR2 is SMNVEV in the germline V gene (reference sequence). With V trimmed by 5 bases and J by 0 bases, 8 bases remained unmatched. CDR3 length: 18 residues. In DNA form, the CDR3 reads TGTGCCAGCAGTACATTGGGACTAGCGGGAGGCCGCTCCTACGAGCAGTACTTC. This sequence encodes CASSTLGLAGGRSYEQYF.

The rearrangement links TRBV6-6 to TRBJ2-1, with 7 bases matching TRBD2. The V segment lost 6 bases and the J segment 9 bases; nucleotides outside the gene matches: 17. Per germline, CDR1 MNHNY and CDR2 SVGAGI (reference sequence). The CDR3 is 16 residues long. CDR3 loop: CASRSLLAVGNGEQFF. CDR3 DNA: TGTGCCAGCAGGTCCCTCCTAGCGGTTGGTAATGGTGAGCAGTTCTTC.